The entry below gives a single T cell receptor beta chain sequence along with its context. Its antigen is unknown. Germline V CDR1 and CDR2: LNHDA, SQIVND (reference sequence). Trimming cost V 7 bases and J 4 bases, with 16 bases left between them. There are 15 residues in the CDR3. Only in-frame clones appear in the TCRdb table, and some are missing; sequencing was by immunoSEQ multiplex PCR. The table includes approximately 30,000 clones, 95% detected once. The data were taken from a study of T cell clonotyping in hematopoietic cell transplantation. Findings and caveats of the study: CD4 and CD8 repertoire contributions could not be separated without sorting.

Sequencing was done on a sample of peripheral blood mononuclear cells. This clonotype originated in a man over 45 in good health. Some clones in this sample may be carry-over from other donors' samples. This sequence joins TRBV19 and TRBJ1-4; TRBD1 might be the D (5 bases). This chain's CDR3 is CASTILRGGNEKLFF. The CDR3 coding sequence is TGTGCCAGTACAATTCTACGTGGGGGTAATGAAAAACTGTTTTTT.